This TCR beta chain is drawn from a study of T cell responses to AZD1222 COVID-19 vaccine. The study, taken as a whole, reports: CD4 TCRs associated with vaccination spanned spike, dominating at 160-218 and 743-854. Per reports, nearly half of all spike-specific TCRs target regions that are unmutated in variants. After the peak T cell response, and only then, were repertoires sampled. Donors were chiefly white British, with a greater number of females, and clonal diversity was perhaps underestimated.

The V gene lost 2 bases and the J gene lost 7 bases, with 18 bases spanning the gap. This CDR3 is 16 amino acids long. The V gene's germline CDR1 is MNHNS and CDR2 SASEGT. Notes on this clone: Antigen: not known.

Libraries were prepared by immunoSEQ multiplex PCR; TCRdb keeps only in-frame clonotypes and omits some of them. The table includes 80,000 or so clones, more than 80% detected once. The V gene is TRBV6-1, the J gene TRBJ2-1, with a tentative D call TRBD2 (6 bases). This TCR derives from an adult in good health. The starting material was peripheral blood, obtained on day 0 of AZD1222 vaccination. The CDR3 sequence: CASSESAGGNGNEQFF. The CDR3 DNA reads TGTGCCAGCAGTGAATCTGCCGGGGGTAACGGGAATGAGCAGTTCTTC.